These 20 T cell receptor beta chains were sequenced from one sample in a study of shared clonotypes between healthy human individuals. Only in-frame clones appear in the TCRdb table, and some are missing; sequencing was by immunoSEQ multiplex PCR. The table lists approximately 440,000 clones, approximately 80% of them singletons. Sequenced material: PBMCs. The receptors derive from a woman aged 40 to 50 in good health. Some clones in this sample may be carry-over from other donors' samples.

This chain links TRBV10-3 with TRBJ2-3, with TRBD2 identical over 10 bases. This CDR3 is built from 15 residues. V shed 7 bases, J shed 3 bases, and the junction held 7 bases outside the gene matches. Germline V CDR1 and CDR2: ENHRY, SYGVKD. The CDR3, as DNA: TGTGCCATCAAGACCGGGACTAGCGCTACAGATACGCAGTATTTT. The encoded protein is CAIKTGTSATDTQYF.

The chain links TRBV5-8 to TRBJ2-5; D may match TRBD1 or TRBD2 (5 bases each). The V and J ends lost 1 base and 11 bases respectively, with 15 bases between them. Germline V lookup: CDR1 SGHTS, CDR2 YDEGEE. The CDR3 is 13 amino acids. The CDR3 spells CASSLTRLGEQYF. In DNA form, the CDR3 reads TGTGCCAGCAGCTTGACTAGGCTGGGGGAGCAGTACTTC.

The chain is built from TRBV19 and TRBJ2-1, with D possibly TRBD2 on 5 matching bases. Trimming left V 5 bases short and J 4 bases short, with 21 bases between. Germline loops: CDR1 LNHDA, CDR2 SQIVND (reference sequence). CDR3 length: 17 residues. The CDR3 loop is CASSQRLVSGWYNEQFF. The CDR3 bases are TGTGCCAGTAGTCAGAGACTGGTGAGCGGATGGTACAATGAGCAGTTCTTC.

The chain uses TRBV4-3 and TRBJ2-5, with 7 bases identical to TRBD2. V gave up 2 bases and J gave up 4 bases; unmatched junction bases: 10. The CDR3 contains 16 residues. Per germline, CDR1 LGHNA and CDR2 YSLEER. The CDR3 DNA reads TGCGCCAGCAGCCAAAACCTAGCGGTAACCAGAGAGACCCAGTACTTC. It codes for CASSQNLAVTRETQYF.

The chain carries TRBV5-4 and TRBJ2-1; 10 bases align to TRBD1. This CDR3 has 15 residues. Germline V gene lookup returns CDR1 SGHNT and CDR2 YYREEE (reference sequence). V lost 4 bases, J lost 3 bases, and 4 bases stayed unmatched. Written as DNA, the CDR3 is TGTGCCAGCAGCCGGGACAGGGGCAACTACAATGAGCAGTTCTTC. Translation: CASSRDRGNYNEQFF.

This clone was seen ten or more times. The chain recombines TRBV7-8 with TRBJ1-1; D uncertain. CDR1 is SGHVS, CDR2 FQNEAQ, per germline. Trimming removed 7 bases at V and 0 bases at J, with 15 bases between. The CDR3 totals 15 residues. The CDR3, as DNA: TGTGCCAGCACCGCGAAGCGGGTCCTGAACACTGAAGCTTTCTTT. This sequence encodes CASTAKRVLNTEAFF.

This chain uses TRBV6-5 with TRBJ2-7; 9 bases line up with TRBD1. V shed 5 bases, J shed 6 bases, and the junction held 5 bases outside the gene matches. CDR3 length equals 13 residues. The germline V gene encodes CDR1 MNHEY and CDR2 SVGAGI. This CDR3 reads CASSRQGVSEQYF. DNA of the CDR3: TGTGCCAGCAGTAGACAGGGGGTGAGCGAGCAGTACTTC.

The V and J genes are TRBV2 and TRBJ1-2; D not certain. CDR3 size: 12 residues. Germline assignment: CDR1 SNHLY and CDR2 FYNNEI. V dropped 8 bases and J dropped 4 bases, with 11 bases sitting between them. CDR3 sequence: CASLNLIYGYTF. DNA of the CDR3: TGTGCCAGCCTTAACCTCATCTATGGCTACACCTTC.

This clone appeared many times. J is TRBJ1-2 and V is TRBV18; the D gene is possibly TRBD1 (5 bases). CDR3 length: 15 amino acids. The germline V gene has CDR1 KGHSH and CDR2 LQKENI. The germline V and J ends were trimmed by 1 base and 4 bases, with 13 bases remaining between them. For the CDR3, the DNA is TGTGCCAGCTCACCACGGGGAGGGGAGAGCTATGGCTACACCTTC. Protein: CASSPRGGESYGYTF.

The chain combines TRBV18 with TRBJ2-7; possible D gene TRBD1, 5 bases. V lost 1 base to trimming and J lost 3 bases, with 25 bases between them. CDR3 size: 19 residues. Germline values: CDR1 KGHSH, CDR2 LQKENI. The CDR3 nucleotides are TGTGCCAGCTCACCACGTCTCGCCCAGGGAAGTATCCTTTACTACGAGCAGTACTTC. Amino acid sequence: CASSPRLAQGSILYYEQYF.

This clone was recorded many times. This chain connects TRBV27 to TRBJ2-1, with D unresolved. Germline CDR1 MNHEY, CDR2 SMNVEV (reference sequence). Deletions cut 8 bases from V and 4 bases from J, with 6 bases between. This CDR3 region has 11 residues. CDR3 DNA: TGTGCCAGCTCCGATTACAATGAGCAGTTCTTC. Residues: CASSDYNEQFF.

This clone was seen more than once but under ten times. The chain links TRBV19 to TRBJ1-5, with unresolved D. The V end lost 7 bases, the J end lost 3 bases, and 16 bases lay between the germline ends. The CDR3 is 15 amino acids. Looked up from germline, CDR1 is LNHDA and CDR2 is SQIVND (reference sequence). CDR3 DNA sequence: TGTGCCAGTACCTTAACCGACGGACCCAATCAGCCCCAGCATTTT. It specifies CASTLTDGPNQPQHF.

The chain combines TRBV18 with TRBJ2-7; tentative D call: TRBD1 (6 bases). This CDR3 is built from 13 residues. Germline CDR1 is KGHSH and CDR2 is LQKENI. Trimming took 3 bases from V and 3 from J, leaving 9 bases between them. The chain's CDR3 is CASSPQGIYEQYF. DNA of the CDR3: TGTGCCAGCTCACCTCAGGGGATCTACGAGCAGTACTTC.

The V and J genes are TRBV6-1 and TRBJ2-1; TRBD2 matches 11 bases. Germline CDR1 reads MNHNS; CDR2 reads SASEGT. With V trimmed by 7 bases and J by 7 bases, 6 bases remained unmatched. The CDR3 covers 14 residues. The CDR3 here is CASTTLAGVNEQFF. DNA for the CDR3: TGTGCCAGCACTACACTAGCGGGAGTGAATGAGCAGTTCTTC.

J is TRBJ1-5 and V is TRBV7-9; TRBD1 is a possible D gene (5 bases). The germline CDR1 and CDR2 sequences are SEHNR and FQNEAQ (reference sequence). Trimming pared 6 bases from V and 2 bases from J, leaving 8 bases between. The CDR3 sequence is 13 residues long. In nucleotides, the CDR3 is TGTGCCAGCAGTGCACAGGGCAATCAGCCCCAGCATTTT. Its translation: CASSAQGNQPQHF.

Details on this clone: Other DNA sequences from this sample encode an identical CDR3 as well. The V call is TRBV19, the J call TRBJ2-5, with D tentatively TRBD2 (5 bases). The CDR3 spans 11 residues. Germline CDR1 is LNHDA and CDR2 is SQIVND (reference sequence). V gave up 4 bases and J gave up 5 bases, with 5 bases separating them. The CDR3 nucleotides read TGTGCCAGTAGTACGGGGGAGACCCAGTACTTC. This gives the protein CASSTGETQYF.

This clone was picked up a small number of times. V and J are TRBV18 and TRBJ1-1; 7 bases line up with TRBD1. The germline CDR1 and CDR2 sequences are KGHSH and LQKENI. The length of the CDR3 is 13 residues. The ends lost 4 bases at V and 4 bases at J; junction bases unmatched: 3. In nucleotides, the CDR3 is TGTGCCAGCTCACGAGGGGGCGGCACTGAAGCTTTCTTT. It yields the protein CASSRGGGTEAFF.

J is TRBJ2-5 and V is TRBV30; 14 nucleotides match TRBD2. This CDR3 contains 16 residues. Per germline, CDR1 GTSNPN and CDR2 SVGIG (reference sequence). The ends lost 3 bases at V and 5 bases at J; junction bases unmatched: 8. The CDR3, as DNA: TGTGCCTGGAGCCCCGGGACTAGCGGGAGTGGGGAGACCCAGTACTTC. Translation: CAWSPGTSGSGETQYF. The full variable domain, completed using reference TRBV30 and TRBJ2-5, is SQTIHQWPATLVQPVGSPLSLECTVEGTSNPNLYWYRQAAGRGLQLLFYSVGIGQISSEVPQNLSASRPQDRQFILSSKKLLLSDSGFYLCAWSPGTSGSGETQYFGPGTRLLVL.

J is TRBJ2-7 and V is TRBV6-6, with 8 bases aligning to TRBD2. The germline V gene has CDR1 MNHNY and CDR2 SVGAGI (reference sequence). The CDR3 loop spans 15 amino acids. With 0 bases clipped from V and 6 bases from J, the junction kept 7 bases outside the gene matches. The CDR3 bases are TGTGCCAGCAGTTACTCGGGTCGGGAGGGCCCCGAGCAGTACTTC. This translates into CASSYSGREGPEQYF.

V usage is TRBV6-1 and J usage is TRBJ1-3; TRBD1 aligns across 8 bases. There are 18 residues in the CDR3. V shed 3 bases and J 0 bases; nucleotides not matched to a gene: 10. Germline lookup yields CDR1 MNHNS and CDR2 SASEGT. CDR3 amino acids: CASSDFFTGGISGNTIYF. CDR3 nucleotide sequence: TGTGCCAGCAGTGATTTTTTTACAGGGGGGATCTCTGGAAACACCATATATTTT.